The 13 T cell receptor beta chains listed next were all sequenced from one sample in a study of blood T cell repertoires in COVID-19. Libraries were prepared by immunoSEQ multiplex PCR; TCRdb keeps only in-frame clonotypes and omits some of them. The table includes roughly 63,000 clones, about 74% detected once. Input material: peripheral blood. The source of these receptors is a woman of 80 years or more with acute or convalescent COVID-19.

The rearrangement links TRBV7-3 to TRBJ1-1; TRBD1 matches at 7 bases. Trimming cost V 5 bases and J 0 bases; bases outside gene matches: 6. This CDR3 spans 15 amino acids. Germline CDR1 is SGHTA and CDR2 is FQGTGA. The CDR3 reads CASSPRTGMNTEAFF. The CDR3 region has the DNA TGTGCCAGCAGCCCCCGGACAGGCATGAACACTGAAGCTTTCTTT. Full variable domain (remainder filled in from reference TRBV7-3 and TRBJ1-1): GAGVSQTPSNKVTEKGKYVELRCDPISGHTALYWYRQSLGQGPEFLIYFQGTGAADDSGLPNDRFFAVRPEGSVSTLKIQRTERGDSAVYLCASSPRTGMNTEAFFGQGTRLTVV.

The chain is built from TRBV18 and TRBJ2-7, with D unresolved. This CDR3 comprises 13 residues. V lost 2 bases, J lost 3 bases, and 8 bases lay in between. CDR1 KGHSH and CDR2 LQKENI come from the germline V gene. The CDR3 coding sequence is TGTGCCAGCTCACCATCGGGTTACTACGAGCAGTACTTC. This gives the protein CASSPSGYYEQYF.

J is TRBJ2-3 and V is TRBV5-1, with 9 bases matching TRBD2. Germline V gene sequence: CDR1 SGHRS, CDR2 YFSETQ. This CDR3 has 16 residues. The junction had 5 bases not matched to a gene; V was cut back by 2 bases and J by 1 base. CDR3 region: CASSLRLADRTDTQYF. The DNA of the CDR3 is TGCGCCAGCAGCTTACGACTAGCGGACCGCACAGATACGCAGTATTTT.

This clone turned up a few times. This rearrangement joins TRBV12-5 to TRBJ2-5, with TRBD2 identical over 7 bases. V shed 2 bases and J 4 bases; nucleotides not matched to a gene: 1. The CDR3 contains 13 residues. Germline CDR1 reads LGHNT; CDR2 reads FRNRAP. CDR3 region: CASGLTGGETQYF. In DNA, the CDR3 is TGTGCTAGTGGTTTGACGGGGGGAGAGACCCAGTACTTC.

V and J are TRBV10-2 and TRBJ2-5; D unresolved. The length of the CDR3 is 13 residues. The V end lost 4 bases, the J end lost 2 bases, and 8 bases lay between the germline ends. In germline, CDR1 is WSHSY, CDR2 SAAADI. The CDR3 nucleotides read TGCGCCAGCAGTGTTCCAGGACAAGAGACCCAGTACTTC. This gives the protein CASSVPGQETQYF.

V gene TRBV27 combines with J gene TRBJ2-3; 7 bases line up with TRBD2. Germline trimming cut 6 bases from V and 5 bases from J; bases unmatched to any gene: 14. The germline V gene has CDR1 MNHEY and CDR2 SMNVEV (reference sequence). The CDR3 totals 16 residues. The CDR3 nucleotides are TGTGCCAGCAGCGGGAGGTCTATGCAGAGTATAGATACGCAGTATTTT. Its protein is CASSGRSMQSIDTQYF.

The genes are TRBV27 and TRBJ2-7, with 8 nucleotides matching TRBD2. Germline V gene lookup returns CDR1 MNHEY and CDR2 SMNVEV (reference sequence). The CDR3 has 13 amino acids. V was pared by 7 bases and J by 2 bases, with 4 bases of the junction left unmatched. CDR3 sequence (DNA): TGTGCCAGCAACAGCGGGAGTCCCTACGAGCAGTACTTC. Translating gives CASNSGSPYEQYF.

The table lists this clone with a count of one. The chain has TRBV9 and TRBJ2-3; 8 bases fit TRBD2. The CDR3 has 15 amino acids. Per the germline V gene, CDR1 is SGDLS and CDR2 is YYNGEE. Trimming cost V 0 bases and J 5 bases; bases outside gene matches: 5. CDR3 protein: CASSVDGREIDTQYF. DNA for the CDR3: TGTGCCAGCAGCGTAGACGGGAGGGAGATAGATACGCAGTATTTT.

The CDR3 sequence: CASSPDRGLEKTQYF. CDR3 DNA sequence: TGTGCCAGTAGTCCGGACAGGGGGCTAGAGAAGACCCAGTACTTC. This chain uses TRBV19 with TRBJ2-5, with 11 bases identical to TRBD1. The trim removed 5 bases at V and 6 bases at J, leaving 8 bases unmatched. From germline, CDR1 is LNHDA and CDR2 SQIVND (reference sequence). The CDR3 is made up of 15 amino acids.

In its sample, this clone was seen a few times. CDR3 residues: CASSQVRSAPLHF. DNA for the CDR3: TGCGCCAGCAGCCAAGTCCGGTCCGCACCCCTCCACTTT. This chain uses TRBV4-1 with TRBJ1-6; no clear D. Germline assignment: CDR1 MGHRA and CDR2 YSYEKL. The CDR3 is 13 residues long. Trimming left V 1 base short and J 11 bases short, with 9 bases between.

This clone was observed once. The chain joins TRBV15 to TRBJ1-5; possibly TRBD1 for D (6 bases). The germline V gene has CDR1 LNHNV and CDR2 YYDKDF (reference sequence). The V end was cut by 6 bases, the J end by 1 base, with 13 bases between. The CDR3 is 15 amino acids. The CDR3 sequence is CATSKGGRSNQPQHF. Written as DNA, the CDR3 is TGTGCCACCAGTAAAGGGGGACGAAGCAATCAGCCCCAGCATTTT.

The V gene is TRBV18, the J gene TRBJ2-4, with 9 bases lining up with TRBD1. CDR1 and CDR2 (germline): KGHSH, LQKENI. This CDR3 contains 16 residues. V dropped 6 bases and J dropped 5; count of bases not matched to a gene: 11. CDR3 DNA sequence: TGTGCCAGCTCCCGTACAACGGGACAGGGCCAAAACATTCAGTACTTC. It is translated as CASSRTTGQGQNIQYF.

This clone has only one observation. Sequence at one end of the junction differs from germline and may be a read error. The genes are TRBV7-3 and TRBJ2-7; weak D call: TRBD1 (6 bases). The CDR3 has 13 residues. The germline V gene encodes CDR1 SGHTA and CDR2 FQGTGA. Written as DNA, the CDR3 is TGTGCCAGCAGCCCCAACCTTAAGGGGGAGTTACACTTC. Amino acids: CASSPNLKGELHF.